This T cell receptor beta chain was sequenced in a study of T cell responses to AZD1222 COVID-19 vaccine. This clone came up a few times. The data were produced by immunoSEQ multiplex PCR, yet TCRdb's version contains in-frame clones alone and is incomplete. The sample includes some 120,000 clones, 89% of them seen just once. Germline loops: CDR1 SGHAT, CDR2 FQNNGV. V was clipped by 3 bases and J by 0 bases; unmatched bases: 8. The CDR3 runs 17 residues. The receptor was isolated from an adult who received the AZD1222 COVID-19 vaccine. The chain recombines TRBV11-2 with TRBJ2-1; 7 nucleotides match TRBD2. Source: peripheral blood, taken 28 days after the second AZD1222 dose. The CDR3 DNA follows: TGTGCCAGCAGCTTGGCAGCTCGGACTAGCTCCTACAATGAGCAGTTCTTC. This encodes CASSLAARTSSYNEQFF.